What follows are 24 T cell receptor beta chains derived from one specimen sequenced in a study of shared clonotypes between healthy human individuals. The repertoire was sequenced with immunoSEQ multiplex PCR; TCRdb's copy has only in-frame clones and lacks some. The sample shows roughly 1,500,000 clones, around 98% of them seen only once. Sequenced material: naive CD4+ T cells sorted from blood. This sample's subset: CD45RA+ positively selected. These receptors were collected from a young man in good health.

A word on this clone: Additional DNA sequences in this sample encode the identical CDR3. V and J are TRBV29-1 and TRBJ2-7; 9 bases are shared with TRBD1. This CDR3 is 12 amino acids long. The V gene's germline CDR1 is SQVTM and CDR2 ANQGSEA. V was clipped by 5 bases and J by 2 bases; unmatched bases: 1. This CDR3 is CSVRQGAYEQYF. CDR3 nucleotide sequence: TGCAGCGTTCGACAGGGGGCCTACGAGCAGTACTTC.

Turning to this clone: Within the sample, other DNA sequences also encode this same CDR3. CDR3 DNA sequence: TGTGCCAGCAGCTTGAGTTGGGAGACCCAGTACTTC. This codes for CASSLSWETQYF. The rearrangement uses TRBV7-2 and TRBJ2-5; no firm D call. V lost 3 bases and J 5 bases, leaving 7 bases between the germline ends. The CDR3 extends over 12 amino acids. Germline V gene data show CDR1 as SGHTA and CDR2 as FQGNSA.

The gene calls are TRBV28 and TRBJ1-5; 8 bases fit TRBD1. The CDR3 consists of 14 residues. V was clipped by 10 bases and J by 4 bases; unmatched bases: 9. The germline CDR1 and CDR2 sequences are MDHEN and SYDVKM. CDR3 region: CATMRDRGNQPQHF. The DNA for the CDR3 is TGTGCCACCATGAGAGACAGGGGAAATCAGCCCCAGCATTTT.

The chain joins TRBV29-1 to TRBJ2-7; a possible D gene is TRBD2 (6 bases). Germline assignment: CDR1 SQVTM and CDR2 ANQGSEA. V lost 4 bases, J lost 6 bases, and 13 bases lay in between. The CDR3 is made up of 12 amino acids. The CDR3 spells CSVVFGGFEQYF. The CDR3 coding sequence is TGCAGCGTTGTTTTTGGGGGGTTCGAGCAGTACTTC.

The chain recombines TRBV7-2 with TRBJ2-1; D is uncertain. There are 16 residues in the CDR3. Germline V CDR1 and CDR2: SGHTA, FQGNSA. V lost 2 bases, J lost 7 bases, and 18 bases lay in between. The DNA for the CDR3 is TGTGCCAGCAGCTTATACCCGACCCCCTTACAGAATGAGCAGTTCTTC. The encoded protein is CASSLYPTPLQNEQFF.

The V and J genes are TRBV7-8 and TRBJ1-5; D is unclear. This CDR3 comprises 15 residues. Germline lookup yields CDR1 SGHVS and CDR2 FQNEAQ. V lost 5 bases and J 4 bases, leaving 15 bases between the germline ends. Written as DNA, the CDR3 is TGTGCCAGCAGCAGGGATGGGTCCTCGAATCAGCCCCAGCATTTT. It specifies CASSRDGSSNQPQHF.

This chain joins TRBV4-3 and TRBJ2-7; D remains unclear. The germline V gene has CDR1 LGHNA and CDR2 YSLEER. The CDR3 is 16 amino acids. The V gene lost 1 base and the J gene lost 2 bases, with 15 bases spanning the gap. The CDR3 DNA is TGCGCCAGCAGCCAAGTTGCCAGCCACGTCGCCTACGAGCAGTACTTC. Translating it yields CASSQVASHVAYEQYF.

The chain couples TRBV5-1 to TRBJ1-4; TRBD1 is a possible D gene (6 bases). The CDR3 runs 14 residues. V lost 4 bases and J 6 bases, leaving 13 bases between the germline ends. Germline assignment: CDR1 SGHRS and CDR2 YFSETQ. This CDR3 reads CASSSGQLDEKLFF. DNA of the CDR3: TGCGCCAGCAGCAGCGGACAGTTAGATGAAAAACTGTTTTTT. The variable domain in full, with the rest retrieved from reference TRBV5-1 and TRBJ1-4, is KAGVTQTPRYLIKTRGQQVTLSCSPISGHRSVSWYQQTPGQGLQFLFEYFSETQRNKGNFPGRFSGRQFSNSRSEMNVSTLELGDSALYLCASSSGQLDEKLFFGSGTQLSVL.

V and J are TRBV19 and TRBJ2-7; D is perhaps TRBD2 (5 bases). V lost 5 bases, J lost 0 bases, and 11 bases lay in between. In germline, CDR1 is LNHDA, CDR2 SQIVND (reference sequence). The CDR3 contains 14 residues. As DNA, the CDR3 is TGTGCCAGTAGTGAGGGCAGGTACTCCTACGAGCAGTACTTC. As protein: CASSEGRYSYEQYF. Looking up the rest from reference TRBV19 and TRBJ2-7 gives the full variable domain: DGGITQSPKYLFRKEGQNVTLSCEQNLNHDAMYWYRQDPGQGLRLIYYSQIVNDFQKGDIAEGYSVSREKKESFPLTVTSAQKNPTAFYLCASSEGRYSYEQYFGPGTRLTVT.

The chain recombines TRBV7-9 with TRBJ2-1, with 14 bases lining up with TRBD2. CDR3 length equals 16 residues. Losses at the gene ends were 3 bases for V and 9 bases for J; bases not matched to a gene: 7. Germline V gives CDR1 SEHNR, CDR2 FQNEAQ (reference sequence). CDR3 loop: CASSFMTSGRAGEQFF. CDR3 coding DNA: TGTGCCAGCAGCTTCATGACTAGCGGGAGGGCTGGTGAGCAGTTCTTC.

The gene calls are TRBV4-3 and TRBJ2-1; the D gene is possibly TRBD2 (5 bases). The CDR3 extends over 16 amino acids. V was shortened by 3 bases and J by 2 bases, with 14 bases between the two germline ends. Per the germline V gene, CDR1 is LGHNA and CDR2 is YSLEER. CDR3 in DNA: TGCGCCAGCAGCCAGGAGCGGCTCGCCCCCTACAATGAGCAGTTCTTC. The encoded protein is CASSQERLAPYNEQFF.

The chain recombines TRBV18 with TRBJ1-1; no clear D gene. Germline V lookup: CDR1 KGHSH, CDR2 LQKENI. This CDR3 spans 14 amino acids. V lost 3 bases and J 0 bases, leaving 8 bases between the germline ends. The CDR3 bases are TGTGCCAGCTCACCTTCTGGCCTGAACACTGAAGCTTTCTTT. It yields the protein CASSPSGLNTEAFF.

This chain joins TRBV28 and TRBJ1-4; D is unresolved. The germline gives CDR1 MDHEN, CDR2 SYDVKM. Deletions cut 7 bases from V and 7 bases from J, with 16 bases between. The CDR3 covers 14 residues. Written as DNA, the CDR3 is TGTGCCAGCAAAGTCCCTCGGACTGGTGAAAAACTGTTTTTT. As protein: CASKVPRTGEKLFF.

The chain's CDR3 is CASSLTGELFF. In DNA, the CDR3 is TGTGCCAGCAGTTTAACCGGGGAGCTGTTTTTT. The chain is built from TRBV27 and TRBJ2-2; the D is unclear. Trimming left V 2 bases short and J 5 bases short, with 0 bases between. The germline gives CDR1 MNHEY, CDR2 SMNVEV (reference sequence). The CDR3 loop spans 11 amino acids.

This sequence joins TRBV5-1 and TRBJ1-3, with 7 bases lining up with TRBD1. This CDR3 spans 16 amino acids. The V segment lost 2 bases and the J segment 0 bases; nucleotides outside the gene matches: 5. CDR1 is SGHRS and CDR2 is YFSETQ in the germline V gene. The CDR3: CASSLGTAISGNTIYF. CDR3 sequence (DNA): TGCGCCAGCAGCTTAGGGACAGCAATCTCTGGAAACACCATATATTTT.

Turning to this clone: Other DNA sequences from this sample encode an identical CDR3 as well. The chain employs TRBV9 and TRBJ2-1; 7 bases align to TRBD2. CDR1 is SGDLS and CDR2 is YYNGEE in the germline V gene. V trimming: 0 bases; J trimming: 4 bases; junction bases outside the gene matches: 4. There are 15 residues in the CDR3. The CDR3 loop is CASSVATGGYNEQFF. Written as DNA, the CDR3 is TGTGCCAGCAGCGTAGCTACCGGGGGGTACAATGAGCAGTTCTTC. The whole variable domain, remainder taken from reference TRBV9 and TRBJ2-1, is DSGVTQTPKHLITATGQRVTLRCSPRSGDLSVYWYQQSLDQGLQFLIQYYNGEERAKGNILERFSAQQFPDLHSELNLSSLELGDSALYFCASSVATGGYNEQFFGPGTRLTVL.

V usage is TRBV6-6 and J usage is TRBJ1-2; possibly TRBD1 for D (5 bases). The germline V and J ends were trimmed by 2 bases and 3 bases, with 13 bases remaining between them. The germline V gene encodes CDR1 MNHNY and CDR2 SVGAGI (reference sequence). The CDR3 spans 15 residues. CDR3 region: CASSYEGPGDYGYTF. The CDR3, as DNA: TGTGCCAGCAGTTACGAGGGTCCGGGGGACTATGGCTACACCTTC.

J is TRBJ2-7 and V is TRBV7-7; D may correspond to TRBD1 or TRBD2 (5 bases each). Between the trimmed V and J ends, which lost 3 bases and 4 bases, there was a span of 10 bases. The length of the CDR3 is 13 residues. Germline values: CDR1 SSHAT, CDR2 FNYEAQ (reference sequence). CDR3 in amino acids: CASSLGEHYEQYF. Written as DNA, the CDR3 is TGTGCCAGCAGCTTGGGGGAGCATTACGAGCAGTACTTC.

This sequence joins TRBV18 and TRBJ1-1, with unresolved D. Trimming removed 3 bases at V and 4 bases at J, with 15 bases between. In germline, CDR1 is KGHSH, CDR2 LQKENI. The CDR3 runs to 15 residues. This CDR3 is CASSPWEAPLTEAFF. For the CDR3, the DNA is TGTGCCAGCTCACCGTGGGAGGCTCCCCTCACTGAAGCTTTCTTT.

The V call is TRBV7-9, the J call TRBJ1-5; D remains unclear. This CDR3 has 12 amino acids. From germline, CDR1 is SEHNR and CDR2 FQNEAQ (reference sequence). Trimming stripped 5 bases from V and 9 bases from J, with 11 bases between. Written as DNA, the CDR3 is TGTGCCAGCAGCCTGGGAGCTGGGCCCCAGCATTTT. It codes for CASSLGAGPQHF.

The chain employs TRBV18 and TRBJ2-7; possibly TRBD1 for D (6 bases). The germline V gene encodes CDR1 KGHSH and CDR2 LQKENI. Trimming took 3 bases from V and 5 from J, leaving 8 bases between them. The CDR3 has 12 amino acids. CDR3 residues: CASSPDRNEQYF. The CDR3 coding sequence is TGTGCCAGCTCACCTGACAGGAACGAGCAGTACTTC. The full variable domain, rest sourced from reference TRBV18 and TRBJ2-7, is NAGVMQNPRHLVRRRGQEARLRCSPMKGHSHVYWYRQLPEEGLKFMVYLQKENIIDESGMPKERFSAEFPKEGPSILRIQQVVRGDSAAYFCASSPDRNEQYFGPGTRLTVT.

The CDR3 coding sequence is TGTGCCAGCAGCCTGACAGGGAACTATGGCTACACCTTC. It translates to CASSLTGNYGYTF. The chain is built from TRBV4-2 and TRBJ1-2, with 7 bases matching TRBD1. The CDR3 has 13 amino acids. V lost 4 bases and J lost 2; bases outside the gene matches: 1. Germline V gene data show CDR1 as LGHNA and CDR2 as YNFKEQ.

The CDR3 DNA reads as TGTGCCAGCAGTTTATGGCCCCTAGGTGTTGAAAAACTGTTTTTT. It translates to CASSLWPLGVEKLFF. The chain carries TRBV27 and TRBJ1-4, with D hard to call. V was pared by 1 base and J by 7 bases, with 13 bases between. The CDR3 extends over 15 amino acids. CDR1 and CDR2 from the germline V gene are MNHEY and SMNVEV (reference sequence).

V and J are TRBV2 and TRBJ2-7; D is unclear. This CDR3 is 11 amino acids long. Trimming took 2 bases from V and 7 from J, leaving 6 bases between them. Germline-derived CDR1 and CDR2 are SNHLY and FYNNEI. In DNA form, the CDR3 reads TGTGCCAGCAGTGAAACGGGTGAGCAGTACTTC. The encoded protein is CASSETGEQYF.